This TCR beta chain stems from a study of identical twins. Study-wide results and limits: A lower insertion count was a feature of abundant cord blood beta clonotypes, with no such feature in memory repertoires.

The V gene end was trimmed by 6 bases and the J gene end by 3 bases; junction bases not matched to a gene: 15. This CDR3 is built from 18 residues. Germline loops: CDR1 SGHAT, CDR2 FQNNGV. Template switching (which added a universal primer site) was used, and cDNA carried unique molecular identifiers. TCRdb fed the 5' RACE reads into MiXCR, producing one record per CDR3 protein. The sample shows fewer than 350,000 distinct CDR3 sequences, under 9% of them seen only once. All donors were healthy Caucasians. This clonotype was seen more than once but under ten times. The antigen is unknown. These data also featured in a second study, about yellow fever vaccine responses in identical twins.

The TCR comes from a woman aged 18-29 years in good health. The chain combines TRBV11-2 with TRBJ2-5; 11 positions match TRBD2. Sequenced material: memory (CD45RO+) T cells sorted from blood. CDR3 DNA: TGTGCCAGCAGGCGGACACTACTAGCGGGGGCCTCTAAAGAGACCCAGTACTTC. Protein: CASRRTLLAGASKETQYF.